These 9 T cell receptor beta chains were all obtained from the same sample, sequenced in a study of shared clonotypes between healthy human individuals. Clones were read by immunoSEQ multiplex PCR, and TCRdb kept only the in-frame ones, dropping some. The sample contains 2 million to 2.5 million clones, roughly 95% of which appear only once. Naivety among CD8 cells was defined by CD45RO negativity and positive CCR7 selection, thereby excluding terminally differentiated effector memory CD45RA+ cells. Sequenced material: naive CD8+ T cells sorted from blood. The receptor source for this set is a man aged 18 to 30 in good health.

The chain links TRBV15 to TRBJ2-3; 8 positions match TRBD1. CDR1 LNHNV and CDR2 YYDKDF come from the germline V gene (reference sequence). The CDR3 spans 18 residues. With V trimmed by 0 bases and J by 2 bases, 10 bases remained unmatched. The CDR3 loop reads CATSRDGLGTGLTDTQYF. CDR3 nucleotides: TGTGCCACCAGCAGAGATGGCCTCGGGACAGGACTCACAGATACGCAGTATTTT.

This clone was detected once. The genes are TRBV11-3 and TRBJ2-1; no clear D. Trimming took 5 bases from V and 0 from J, leaving 5 bases between them. The CDR3 sequence is 13 residues long. Germline CDR1 is SGHNT and CDR2 is YENEEA. CDR3 sequence: CASSPSSYNEQFF. The CDR3 DNA sequence: TGTGCCAGCAGCCCGAGCTCCTACAATGAGCAGTTCTTC. Using reference TRBV11-3 and TRBJ2-1 for the parts outside the CDR3, the full variable domain is EAGVVQSPRYKIIEKKQPVAFWCNPISGHNTLYWYLQNLGQGPELLIRYENEEAVDDSQLPKDRFSAERLKGVDSTLKIQPAELGDSAVYLCASSPSSYNEQFFGPGTRLTVL.

The table lists this clone with a few counts. The chain joins TRBV18 to TRBJ2-7; tentative D call: TRBD1 (6 bases). Germline CDR1 and CDR2: KGHSH and LQKENI. The CDR3 sequence is 15 residues long. Trimming removed 1 base from V and 6 bases from J, with 16 bases in between. CDR3 sequence: CASSPRDRSAGEQYF. For the CDR3, the DNA is TGTGCCAGCTCACCACGCGACAGGTCCGCGGGCGAGCAGTACTTC.

The chain recombines TRBV6-1 with TRBJ1-4, with D hard to call. The CDR3 has 15 amino acids. The V gene lost 3 bases and the J gene lost 6 bases, with 14 bases spanning the gap. Germline V lookup: CDR1 MNHNS, CDR2 SASEGT. As DNA, the CDR3 is TGTGCCAGCAGTGATCCGAGGGAGAGTTATGAAAAACTGTTTTTT. It is translated as CASSDPRESYEKLFF.

On this clone itself: The sample has other DNA sequences that encode this CDR3 too. The V gene is TRBV4-3, the J gene TRBJ2-7; 11 bases align to TRBD2. The trim removed 4 bases at V and 3 bases at J, leaving 2 bases unmatched. CDR1 is LGHNA, CDR2 YSLEER, per germline. The CDR3 extends over 14 amino acids. The CDR3 is CASSLGTSGYEQYF. The CDR3 DNA follows: TGCGCCAGCAGCCTCGGGACTAGCGGCTACGAGCAGTACTTC.

The chain is built from TRBV10-2 and TRBJ2-7, with TRBD1 identical over 9 bases. Germline lookup yields CDR1 WSHSY and CDR2 SAAADI. V shed 5 bases, J shed 9 bases, and the junction held 8 bases outside the gene matches. CDR3 length: 13 residues. CDR3 nucleotides: TGCGCCAGCAGTCCCGGGACAGGGTCGGCGCAGTACTTC. Its translation: CASSPGTGSAQYF.

This clone has just a few counts. The chain has TRBV19 and TRBJ1-5, with D unresolved. The CDR3 has 14 amino acids. The germline V gene has CDR1 LNHDA and CDR2 SQIVND (reference sequence). Trimming shortened V by 4 bases and J by 7 bases, and 14 bases separated the two germline ends. The CDR3, as DNA: TGTGCCAGTAGTAAGGAGGGCGGCGGACAGCCCCAGCATTTT. Protein sequence: CASSKEGGGQPQHF.

The V and J genes are TRBV30 and TRBJ2-5, with 7 bases fitting TRBD2. V shed 0 bases, J shed 5 bases, and the junction held 12 bases outside the gene matches. Germline CDR1 reads GTSNPN; CDR2 reads SVGIG (reference sequence). The CDR3 loop spans 16 amino acids. The CDR3 coding sequence is TGTGCCTGGAGTGTACTCGGGGAGGGTATGGGCGAGACCCAGTACTTC. Amino acid sequence: CAWSVLGEGMGETQYF.

The genes are TRBV19 and TRBJ2-6; the D gene is possibly TRBD2 (7 bases). Trimming left V 6 bases short and J 2 bases short, with 11 bases between. The CDR3 runs 15 residues. Germline CDR1 reads LNHDA; CDR2 reads SQIVND (reference sequence). The CDR3 DNA sequence: TGTGCCAGTAGGGGAGGGACACCTGGGGCCAACGTCCTGACTTTC. Amino acids: CASRGGTPGANVLTF. The full variable domain, in which reference TRBV19 and TRBJ2-6 provide the parts outside the CDR3, is DGGITQSPKYLFRKEGQNVTLSCEQNLNHDAMYWYRQDPGQGLRLIYYSQIVNDFQKGDIAEGYSVSREKKESFPLTVTSAQKNPTAFYLCASRGGTPGANVLTFGAGSRLTVL.